Listed here is a single TCR beta chain. Its matching antigen is unknown. Assay: immunoSEQ multiplex PCR; the TCRdb copy retains only in-frame clones and omits some. The sample contains about 94,000 clones, around nine tenths of which appear only once. This entry belongs to a study of T cell responses to AZD1222 COVID-19 vaccine. Turning to the study itself: Analysis merged second doses at about 4 or about 12 weeks. Study-wide results and limits: Dominant at 160-218 and 743-854, vaccine-associated CD4 TCRs also spanned spike. Repertoires were collected only later (after the peak T cell response had occurred).

Looked up from germline, CDR1 is SGDLS and CDR2 is YYNGEE. The CDR3 loop spans 15 amino acids. Trimming shortened V by 0 bases and J by 1 base, and 8 bases separated the two germline ends. The origin of this receptor is an adult in good health. The sample consisted of peripheral blood, taken on day 0 of AZD1222 vaccination. V gene TRBV9 combines with J gene TRBJ2-1, with TRBD2 as a possible D gene (5 bases). CDR3 sequence: CASSVGGMSYNEQFF. CDR3 nucleotide sequence: TGTGCCAGCAGCGTAGGAGGGATGTCCTACAATGAGCAGTTCTTC.